This T cell receptor (beta chain) was documented in a study of CD8 T cells in ankylosing spondylitis. Study results and limitations: A motif of fewer than ten highly homologous TCR beta variants was seen as apparently characteristic of ankylosing spondylitis blood.

The authors made TCR beta libraries by quantitative 5'-RACE with molecular barcodes. TCRdb itself ran the 5' RACE reads through MiXCR, one entry per CDR3 protein. Altogether fewer than 650,000 distinct CDR3 sequences are present, 9.5% to 15% being singletons, with the ten largest covering approximately 7%. This clonotype was observed at least ten times. As yet, its antigen is unknown. Germline CDR1 is DFQATT and CDR2 is SNEGSKA (reference sequence). V lost 4 bases and J lost 5; bases outside the gene matches: 5. There are 13 residues in the CDR3. The chain carries TRBV20-1 and TRBJ2-1, with 7 positions matching TRBD1. The TCR comes from a male donor with ankylosing spondylitis. The sequencing sample was made of blood, either unsorted or a sorted T cell fraction (not recorded which). The CDR3 reads CSAIRGSNNEQFF. The CDR3 nucleotides read TGCAGTGCTATCAGGGGGTCCAACAATGAGCAGTTCTTC.